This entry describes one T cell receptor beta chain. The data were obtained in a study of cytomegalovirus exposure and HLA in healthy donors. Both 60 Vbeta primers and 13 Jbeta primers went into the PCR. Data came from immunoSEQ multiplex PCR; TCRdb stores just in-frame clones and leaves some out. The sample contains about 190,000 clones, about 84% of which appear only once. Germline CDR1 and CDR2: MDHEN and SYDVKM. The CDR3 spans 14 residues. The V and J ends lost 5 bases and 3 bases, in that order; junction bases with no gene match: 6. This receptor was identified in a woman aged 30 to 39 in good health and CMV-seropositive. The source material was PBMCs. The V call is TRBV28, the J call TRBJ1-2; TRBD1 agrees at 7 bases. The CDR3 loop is CASSQGGTHYGYTF. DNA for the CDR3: TGTGCCAGCAGTCAAGGGGGCACCCACTATGGCTACACCTTC.